The sequence of this TCR beta chain was determined in a study of cytomegalovirus exposure and HLA in healthy donors. Study-level background: Ancestry clustering placed roughly 86% of a few hundred genotyped donors in the Caucasian-associated cluster.

Study-level results: Later analysis demonstrated an association between a missense DCLRE1C variant and TCR beta V- and J-gene trimming. A further, later analysis showed that HLA-associated TCR beta chains (compared with equally common others) were more clonally expanded.

The PCR ran on 60 Vbeta and 13 Jbeta primers. The repertoire was sequenced with immunoSEQ multiplex PCR; TCRdb's copy has only in-frame clones and lacks some. The repertoire holds over 75,000 clones, with about four fifths as singletons. Looked up from germline, CDR1 is MDHEN and CDR2 is SYDVKM. V gave up 5 bases and J gave up 0 bases, with 15 bases separating them. The CDR3 runs 16 residues. As concerns this clone: Its antigen remains unidentified.

The sequencing sample was made of PBMCs. J is TRBJ2-3 and V is TRBV28; maybe TRBD1 (6 bases). This clonotype originated in a woman between 50 and 59 years old in good health and CMV-seronegative. In DNA, the CDR3 is TGTGCCAGCAGTGGACCTTCGAGGGGGAGCACAGATACGCAGTATTTT. Its translation: CASSGPSRGSTDTQYF.